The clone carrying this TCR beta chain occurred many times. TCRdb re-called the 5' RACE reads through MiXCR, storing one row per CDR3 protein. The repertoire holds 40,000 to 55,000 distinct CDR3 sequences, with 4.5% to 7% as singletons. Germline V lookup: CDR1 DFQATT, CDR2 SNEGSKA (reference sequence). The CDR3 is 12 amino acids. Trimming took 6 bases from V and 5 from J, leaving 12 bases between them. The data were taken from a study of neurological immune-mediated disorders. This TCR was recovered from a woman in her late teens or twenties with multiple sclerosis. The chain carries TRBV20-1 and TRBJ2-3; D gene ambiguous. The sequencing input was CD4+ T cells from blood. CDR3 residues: CSAPGLKDTQYF. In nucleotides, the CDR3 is TGCAGTGCCCCGGGTCTTAAAGATACGCAGTATTTT.